This TCR beta chain was found in a study of cytomegalovirus exposure and HLA in healthy donors. The overall study: About 200 million T cells yielded approximately 100 million unique TCR beta sequences, as an earlier analysis found.

V lost 3 bases to trimming and J lost 2 bases; unmatched junction nucleotides: 0. Germline CDR1 is GTSNPN and CDR2 is SVGIG (reference sequence). The CDR3 sequence is 14 residues long. On this clone: Its antigen remains unidentified.

General observations from the study: Relative to the roughly 640-donor mean, N-insertions were reportedly fewer in an Asian-associated ancestry cluster in a later analysis. In a later analysis, DRB1 alleles had the most associated TCRs; HLA-C alleles the fewest.

The PCR had 60 Vbeta and 13 Jbeta primers. How the authors handled the data: Tens of millions of unique TCR beta chains, about 12 million shared, were counted in a later analysis. Only in-frame clones appear in the TCRdb table, and some are missing; sequencing was by immunoSEQ multiplex PCR. The V and J calls and clone size were taken over from that table, and D and trimming were inferred from the DNA. The data show roughly 190,000 clones, about 80% seen once. The sample was PBMCs. The TCR was taken from a woman between 35 and 50 years old in good health and CMV-seronegative. The chain joins TRBV30 to TRBJ2-1; 11 nucleotides match TRBD2. The CDR3 region is CAWRGLAAYNEQFF. CDR3 bases: TGTGCCTGGAGGGGACTAGCGGCCTACAATGAGCAGTTCTTC.